This passage covers 10 T cell receptor beta chains from one sample sequenced in a study of Graves' ophthalmopathy and Graves' hyperthyroidism. Scientists amplified the TCR beta CDR3 regions from RNA transcripts. In the first round, RT-PCR was carried out with HTBI primers, and a multiplex PCR formed the second round. One entry per CDR3 protein, called by TCRdb with MiXCR from the multiplex PCR reads. The data contain about 25,000 distinct CDR3 sequences, approximately 48% of them singletons. The material sequenced was peripheral blood. The receptor set was obtained from an adult woman with stable Graves' hyperthyroidism.

The chain employs TRBV5-1 and TRBJ2-5; D possibly corresponds to TRBD1 (5 bases). Germline-derived CDR1 and CDR2 are SGHRS and YFSETQ. V lost 0 bases and J 4 bases, leaving 7 bases between the germline ends. The CDR3 contains 13 residues. The CDR3 spells CASSLGQGETQYF. The DNA of the CDR3 is TGCGCCAGCAGCTTGGGGCAGGGAGAGACCCAGTACTTC.

This clonotype has a count of ten or more. The chain recombines TRBV27 with TRBJ2-7; D is ambiguous. CDR3 length equals 13 residues. The germline CDR1 and CDR2 sequences are MNHEY and SMNVEV (reference sequence). V was clipped by 3 bases and J by 3 bases, with 9 bases between them. CDR3 residues: CASSFQSHYEQYF. CDR3 DNA sequence: TGTGCCAGCAGTTTTCAGTCTCACTACGAGCAGTACTTC.

This chain links TRBV5-6 with TRBJ2-2, with D perhaps TRBD2 (5 bases). V dropped 5 bases and J dropped 8 bases, with 7 bases sitting between them. The germline CDR1 and CDR2 sequences are SGHDT and YYEEEE. The CDR3 contains 11 residues. The CDR3 coding sequence is TGTGCCAGCAGGGGGAGAGGGGAGCTGTTTTTT. It codes for CASRGRGELFF.

The CDR3 DNA sequence: TGTGCTAGCTCAGGGCGGGAGGGGCAGTACTTC. It codes for CASSGREGQYF. The chain recombines TRBV6-5 with TRBJ2-7; 9 positions agree with TRBD2. The CDR3 totals 11 residues. Germline-derived CDR1 and CDR2 are MNHEY and SVGAGI.

The chain employs TRBV5-4 and TRBJ1-5; TRBD1 aligns across 7 bases. The V gene end was trimmed by 5 bases and the J gene end by 2 bases; junction bases not matched to a gene: 7. CDR1 and CDR2 from the germline V gene are SGHNT and YYREEE (reference sequence). The CDR3 spans 15 residues. The CDR3 region has the DNA TGTGCCAGCAGTTTGAACGGACAGGGCAATCAGCCCCAGCATTTT. Its protein product is CASSLNGQGNQPQHF.

This clonotype was seen repeatedly, ten times or more. The chain is built from TRBV6-6 and TRBJ1-5; D possibly corresponds to TRBD1 (6 bases). With 4 bases removed from V and 0 bases from J, the gap between germline ends came to 19 bases. The CDR3 is 18 residues long. CDR1 is MNHNY and CDR2 is SVGAGI in the germline V gene (reference sequence). As DNA, the CDR3 is TGTGCCAGCAGTTCGACCCGGGACATACCCTATAGCAATCAGCCCCAGCATTTT. Translated: CASSSTRDIPYSNQPQHF.

Of note for this clonotype: The junction shows a germline mismatch at one end, possibly a read error. The chain links TRBV29-1 to TRBJ1-1; D is ambiguous. The CDR3 length is 13 residues. The V gene's germline CDR1 is SQVTM and CDR2 ANQGSEA. The CDR3 region is CCVGIRRNTEAFF. DNA for the CDR3: TGCTGCGTGGGGATACGGAGGAACACTGAAGCTTTCTTT.

The V call is TRBV30, the J call TRBJ1-2; 8 nucleotides line up with TRBD1. The V segment lost 1 base and the J segment 8 bases; nucleotides outside the gene matches: 6. CDR1 is GTSNPN and CDR2 is SVGIG in the germline V gene (reference sequence). This CDR3 is built from 13 residues. CDR3 DNA: TGTGCCTGGAGTGGCCGACAGGGGATCGGCTACACCTTC. As protein: CAWSGRQGIGYTF.

Details on this clonotype: The conserved final phenylalanine or tryptophan is absent from the CDR3, which likely points to a read error. No DNA is shown, since the ends of the CDR3 on it are uncertain; the CDR3 is the one TCRdb lists. The CDR3 loop is CASRTKRGTVYGYTL. The rearrangement uses TRBV12-3 or TRBV12-4 and TRBJ1-2; the DNA was not compared with TRBD1, the D call given in the table. The CDR3 is 15 amino acids in total, end residues counted.

For this clonotype: Relative to the germline gene, one junction end is altered; a read error may explain this. The J gene is TRBJ2-3, the V gene TRBV7-3, with a tentative D call TRBD2 (7 bases). Germline loops: CDR1 SGHTA, CDR2 FQGTGA. The CDR3 totals 15 residues. The CDR3 DNA follows: TGTGCCAGCAGCTTAGCGGGGGCCGCCTCAGACACGCAGTATTTT. Translation gives CASSLAGAASDTQYF.